This T cell receptor (beta chain) was recovered during a study of blood T cell repertoires in COVID-19. As for the study in general: Whether acute or convalescent, the COVID-19 samples came from the United States, Italy and Spain. The analysed material was cDNA or gDNA that came from T cells, B-cell-depleted T cells, or PBMCs.

Cohort placement rested on clinical history that participants reported themselves. CDR1 and CDR2 (germline): SGDLS, YYNGEE. V was clipped by 2 bases and J by 6 bases; unmatched bases: 11. The CDR3 is 16 amino acids. The repertoire was sequenced with immunoSEQ multiplex PCR; TCRdb's copy has only in-frame clones and lacks some. Of roughly 380,000 clones detected, more than 75% appear once; the ten largest clones hold about 2.7%. The sequenced sample was PBMCs or T cells enriched from blood (not recorded which). This TCR was recovered from a woman aged 30 to 39 who had recovered from COVID-19. The rearrangement joins TRBV9 to TRBJ2-7, with TRBD1 identical over 10 bases. The CDR3 is CASSVGTGVSTTEQYF. Here the CDR3 DNA reads TGTGCCAGCAGCGTCGGGACAGGGGTGAGCACGACCGAGCAGTACTTC.